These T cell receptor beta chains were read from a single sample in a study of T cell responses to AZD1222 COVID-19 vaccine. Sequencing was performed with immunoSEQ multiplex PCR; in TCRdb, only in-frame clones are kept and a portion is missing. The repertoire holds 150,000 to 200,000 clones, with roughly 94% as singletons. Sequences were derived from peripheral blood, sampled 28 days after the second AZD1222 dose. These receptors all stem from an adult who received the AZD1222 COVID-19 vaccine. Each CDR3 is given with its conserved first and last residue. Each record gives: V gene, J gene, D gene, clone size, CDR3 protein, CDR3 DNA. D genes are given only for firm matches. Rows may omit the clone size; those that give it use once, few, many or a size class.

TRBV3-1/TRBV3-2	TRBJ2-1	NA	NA	CASSIRGGSSYNEQFF	TGTGCCAGCAGCATCCGGGGCGGAAGCTCCTACAATGAGCAGTTCTTC
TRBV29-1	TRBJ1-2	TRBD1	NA	CSVDQTGTGNYGYTF	TGCAGCGTTGACCAGACCGGGACAGGGAACTATGGCTACACCTTC
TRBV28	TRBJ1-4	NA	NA	CASSFGGNNEKLFF	TGTGCCAGCAGTTTCGGAGGGAATAATGAAAAACTGTTTTTT
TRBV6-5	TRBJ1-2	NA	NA	CASSRDLGGYGYTF	TGTGCCAGCAGTCGGGACCTAGGGGGCTATGGCTACACCTTC
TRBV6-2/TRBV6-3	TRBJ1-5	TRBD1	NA	CASSITRDRVNNQPQHF	TGTGCCAGCAGCATCACTCGGGACAGGGTCAACAATCAGCCCCAGCATTTT
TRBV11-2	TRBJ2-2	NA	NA	CASSLNNRRRSSGELFF	TGTGCCAGCAGCTTAAACAATCGGCGTAGGAGTTCGGGGGAGCTGTTTTTT
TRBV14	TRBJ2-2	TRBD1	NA	CASRQGRNTGELFF	TGTGCCAGTCGACAGGGACGGAACACCGGGGAGCTGTTTTTT
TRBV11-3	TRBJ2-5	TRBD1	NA	CASSSKGDRQFGETQYF	TGTGCCAGCAGCTCGAAGGGGGACAGGCAATTCGGAGAGACCCAGTACTTC
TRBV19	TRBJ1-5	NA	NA	CASTPLGSQPQHF	TGTGCCAGTACTCCCCTCGGCAGCCAGCCCCAGCATTTT
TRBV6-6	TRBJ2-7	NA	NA	CASRSDSYEQYF	TGTGCCAGCAGATCAGACAGCTACGAGCAGTACTTC
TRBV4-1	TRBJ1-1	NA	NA	CASSPGAGTTEAFF	TGCGCCAGCAGCCCGGGGGCGGGGACCACTGAAGCTTTCTTT
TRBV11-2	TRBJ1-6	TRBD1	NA	CASSSNTGDSPLHF	TGTGCCAGCAGCTCAAACACAGGGGACTCACCCCTCCACTTT
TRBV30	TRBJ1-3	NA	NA	CAWSPGSNGNTIYF	TGTGCCTGGAGCCCTGGGTCGAATGGAAACACCATATATTTT
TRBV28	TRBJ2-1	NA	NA	CASSLSRGNHNEQFF	TGTGCCAGCAGTTTATCCCGCGGGAACCACAATGAGCAGTTCTTC
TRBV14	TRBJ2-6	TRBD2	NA	CASSQGGGFGANVLTF	TGTGCCAGCAGCCAAGGGGGAGGGTTTGGGGCCAACGTCCTGACTTTC
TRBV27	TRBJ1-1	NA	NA	CASSLRFGGNTEAFF	TGTGCCAGCAGTTTGCGATTCGGGGGGAACACTGAAGCTTTCTTT
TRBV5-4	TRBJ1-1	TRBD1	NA	CASSWGQGITEAFF	TGTGCCAGCAGCTGGGGACAGGGGATTACTGAAGCTTTCTTT
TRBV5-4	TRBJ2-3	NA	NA	CASSLEPITTDTQYF	TGTGCCAGCAGCTTGGAACCGATTACAACAGATACGCAGTATTTT
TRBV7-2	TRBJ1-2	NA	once	CASSLEGRNYGYTF	TGTGCCAGCAGCTTAGAGGGGCGAAACTATGGCTACACCTTC
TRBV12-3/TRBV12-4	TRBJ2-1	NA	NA	CASSLTPLFKFF	TGTGCCAGCAGTTTGACTCCTCTATTCAAGTTCTTC
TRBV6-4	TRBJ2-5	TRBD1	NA	CASSRDRGETQYF	TGTGCCAGCAGCCGGGACAGGGGAGAGACCCAGTACTTC
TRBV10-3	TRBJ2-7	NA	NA	CAIRPIDRRYEQYF	TGTGCCATCAGGCCTATCGACAGACGATACGAGCAGTACTTC
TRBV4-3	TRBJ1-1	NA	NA	CASSRGAGTEAFF	TGCGCCAGCAGCCGGGGGGCGGGCACTGAAGCTTTCTTT
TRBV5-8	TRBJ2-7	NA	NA	CASSWQTGTNEQYF	TGTGCCAGCAGCTGGCAAACAGGGACAAACGAGCAGTACTTC
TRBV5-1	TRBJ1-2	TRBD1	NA	CASSPGGEYGYTF	TGCGCCAGCAGCCCAGGGGGCGAATATGGCTACACCTTC
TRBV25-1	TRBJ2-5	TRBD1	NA	CASQGAGETQYF	TGTGCCAGTCAGGGGGCGGGGGAGACCCAGTACTTC
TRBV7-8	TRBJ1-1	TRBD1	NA	CASSFPGQGIENTEAFF	TGTGCCAGCAGCTTCCCCGGACAGGGGATAGAGAACACTGAAGCTTTCTTT
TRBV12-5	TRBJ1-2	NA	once	CASGPTGYYGYTF	TGTGCTAGTGGGCCTACAGGGTACTATGGCTACACCTTC
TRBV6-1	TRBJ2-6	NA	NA	CASSEGVSSGANVLTF	TGTGCCAGCAGTGAAGGCGTCAGCTCTGGGGCCAACGTCCTGACTTTC
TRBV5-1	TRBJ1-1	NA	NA	CASSPFRTGQNTEAFF	TGCGCCAGCAGCCCGTTTCGGACGGGACAGAACACTGAAGCTTTCTTT
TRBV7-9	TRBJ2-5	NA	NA	CASSSLDKYQETQYF	TGTGCCAGCAGCTCTTTAGACAAGTACCAAGAGACCCAGTACTTC
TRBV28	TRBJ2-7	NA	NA	CASSPRNLPYEQYF	TGTGCCAGCAGTCCTCGAAATCTCCCCTACGAGCAGTACTTC
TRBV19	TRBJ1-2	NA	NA	CASSMGQAYGYTF	TGTGCCAGTAGTATGGGTCAGGCCTATGGCTACACCTTC
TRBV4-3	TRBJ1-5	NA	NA	CASSHSRGQPQHF	TGCGCCAGCAGCCATAGTAGGGGTCAGCCCCAGCATTTT
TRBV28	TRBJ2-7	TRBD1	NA	CASSSPDRPAYF	TGTGCCAGCAGCTCCCCGGACAGGCCAGCGTACTTC